Listed below are T cell receptor beta chains from one sample, sequenced in a study of early T cells in non-severe SARS-CoV-2 infection. TCRdb reprocessed the 5' RACE reads via MiXCR and lists one record per CDR3 protein. The profile shows some 64,000 distinct CDR3 sequences, around 19% of them singletons. The sequenced sample was whole blood, obtained at baseline. The receptors stem from an adult who was a healthcare worker with PCR-confirmed SARS-CoV-2 infection or an uninfected control (not recorded which). The CDR3 runs from the conserved cysteine through the conserved F or W. Fields, in order: J gene, V gene, D gene, clone size, CDR3 protein, CDR3 DNA. D genes are given only for firm matches. Where a row states a size, it is once, few, many or the class of an expanded clone; other rows omit it.

>TRBJ2-7|TRBV20-1|.|.
CSARDPNRAHEQYF
TGCAGTGCTAGAGATCCCAACAGGGCTCACGAGCAGTACTTC
>TRBJ2-3|TRBV28|.|few
CASSLIGGTSTDTQYF
TGTGCCAGCAGTTTAATTGGCGGGACCTCCACAGATACGCAGTATTTT
>TRBJ1-4|TRBV10-2|.|few
CASSDFGVNEKLFF
TGCGCCAGCAGTGATTTCGGGGTTAATGAAAAACTGTTTTTT
>TRBJ2-7|TRBV10-1|.|many
CASSAVRAYEQYF
TGCGCCAGCAGTGCCGTCCGGGCCTACGAGCAGTACTTC
>TRBJ2-1|TRBV18|TRBD2|.
CASSPGREGNEQFF
TGTGCCAGCTCACCAGGGCGGGAGGGCAATGAGCAGTTCTTC
>TRBJ2-3|TRBV2|TRBD2|few
CASSVTGGPDTQYF
TGTGCCAGCAGTGTAACGGGAGGGCCGGATACGCAGTATTTT
>TRBJ2-1|TRBV7-9|TRBD2|many
CASSLVASGSVNEQFF
TGTGCCAGCAGCTTAGTGGCTAGCGGGAGCGTCAATGAGCAGTTCTTC
>TRBJ1-3|TRBV12-3/TRBV12-4|.|.
CASSLVSGNTIYF
TGTGCCAGCAGTCTCGTCTCTGGAAACACCATATATTTT
>TRBJ2-2|TRBV7-2|.|.
CASSYGPNTGELFF
TGTGCCAGCAGCTATGGCCCGAACACCGGGGAGCTGTTTTTT
>TRBJ2-5|TRBV29-1|.|few
CSVDEFQETQYF
TGCAGCGTTGATGAATTTCAAGAGACCCAGTACTTC
>TRBJ2-3|TRBV19|TRBD2|few
CASSRGGPSTDTQYF
TGTGCCAGTAGTAGGGGAGGGCCGAGCACAGATACGCAGTATTTT
>TRBJ1-1|TRBV5-5|.|once
CASSFTLNTEAFF
TGTGCCAGCAGCTTTACACTGAACACTGAAGCTTTCTTT
>TRBJ2-7|TRBV5-5|.|.
CASSFQGDYEQYF
TGTGCCAGCAGCTTCCAGGGAGACTACGAGCAGTACTTC
>TRBJ1-2|TRBV7-9|.|.
CASSRGTDINYGYTF
TGTGCCAGCAGCCGAGGGACGGATATTAACTATGGCTACACCTTC
>TRBJ2-4|TRBV10-3|.|.
CAISEREQTKNIQYF
TGTGCCATCAGTGAACGGGAACAGACCAAAAACATTCAGTACTTC
>TRBJ2-7|TRBV2|TRBD1|many
CASSGQGGPHDEQYF
TGTGCCAGCAGCGGACAGGGGGGACCCCATGACGAGCAGTACTTC
>TRBJ2-1|TRBV11-3|.|once
CASSSITAGEQFF
TGTGCCAGCAGCAGCATCACGGCGGGTGAGCAGTTCTTC
>TRBJ2-2|TRBV6-2/TRBV6-3|TRBD2|few
CASSYLGTSGLPNTGELFF
TGTGCCAGCAGTTACCTGGGGACTAGCGGCCTGCCGAACACCGGGGAGCTGTTTTTT
>TRBJ2-7|TRBV5-1|TRBD2|.
CASRQGTSGGSSSYEQYF
TGCGCCAGCAGACAAGGGACTAGCGGGGGTTCGAGCTCCTACGAGCAGTACTTC
>TRBJ1-5|TRBV10-3|.|.
CAISENSYQPQHF
TGTGCCATCAGTGAGAACTCCTATCAGCCCCAGCATTTT
>TRBJ2-5|TRBV7-8|TRBD1|.
CASSGDRGQETQYF
TGTGCCAGCAGCGGGGACAGGGGGCAGGAGACCCAGTACTTC
>TRBJ2-2|TRBV3-1|.|few
CASSQEMGRTGELFF
TGTGCCAGCAGCCAAGAGATGGGGCGCACCGGGGAGCTGTTTTTT
>TRBJ1-1|TRBV7-9|TRBD1|many
CASSFGDSEAFF
TGTGCCAGCAGCTTTGGGGACAGTGAAGCTTTCTTT
>TRBJ2-5|TRBV27|.|.
CASSWTAAETQYF
TGTGCCAGCAGCTGGACAGCCGCGGAGACCCAGTACTTC
>TRBJ2-7|TRBV7-8|.|few
CASSFATGERYEQYF
TGTGCCAGCAGCTTCGCTACGGGAGAGAGGTACGAGCAGTACTTC